In this sample, the clone carrying this T cell receptor (beta chain) turned up many times. Its antigen remains unknown. Germline V gives CDR1 SEHNR, CDR2 FQNEAQ (reference sequence). Trimming removed 8 bases from V and 6 bases from J, with 14 bases in between. This CDR3 comprises 13 residues. By 5'RACE template switching, TCR cDNA was produced, with a universal primer site and UMIs added in the process. Each CDR3 protein is one row after TCRdb ran MiXCR on the 5' RACE reads. The data show approximately 300,000 distinct CDR3 sequences, roughly 10% seen once. The sample originates from a study of T cells after yellow fever vaccination. Points from the study as a whole: Re-detected after boosting: most primary clones, more than 95% of CD4 and about 89% of CD8.

The source material was CD4+ T cells sorted from PBMCs, sampled 45 days after the yellow fever booster vaccination. J is TRBJ2-1 and V is TRBV7-9, with D perhaps matching TRBD2 (6 bases). The sequence was obtained from a man younger than 35 who received the YFV17D yellow fever vaccine. DNA for the CDR3: TGTGCCAGCCGCAGGGAGGAGGGCAATGAGCAGTTCTTC. Protein product: CASRREEGNEQFF. The full variable domain, in which reference TRBV7-9 and TRBJ2-1 provide the parts outside the CDR3, is DTGVSQNPRHKITKRGQNVTFRCDPISEHNRLYWYRQTLGQGPEFLTYFQNEAQLEKSRLLSDRFSAERPKGSFSTLEIQRTEQGDSAMYLCASRREEGNEQFFGPGTRLTVL.